The 3 T cell receptor beta chains below all came from one sample that was sequenced in a study of T cells after yellow fever vaccination. In TCRdb, the 5' RACE reads were re-called with MiXCR into one record per CDR3 protein. The repertoire holds 300,000 to 350,000 distinct CDR3 sequences, with around 10% as singletons. Sequencing was performed on CD4+ T cells sorted from PBMCs, taken 45 days after the yellow fever booster vaccination. These receptors all stem from a man aged 18 to 35 who received the YFV17D yellow fever vaccine.

Only a few counts were recorded for this clonotype. The J gene is TRBJ1-2, the V gene TRBV30; a weak D match, TRBD1 (5 bases). CDR3 length equals 13 residues. Trimming cost V 3 bases and J 5 bases, with 13 bases left between them. Germline assignment: CDR1 GTSNPN and CDR2 SVGIG (reference sequence). The DNA for the CDR3 is TGTGCCTGGAGACCAGGGTCCCCGTATGGCTACACCTTC. This codes for CAWRPGSPYGYTF.

This clonotype was counted many times. V and J are TRBV7-6 and TRBJ2-1; maybe TRBD2 (7 bases). The ends were cut back, 1 base at V and 2 bases at J, with 9 bases in the middle. This CDR3 comprises 15 residues. Germline V lookup: CDR1 SGHVS, CDR2 FNYEAQ. The chain's CDR3 is CASSLGGGPYNEQFF. CDR3 in DNA: TGTGCCAGCAGCTTAGGGGGGGGGCCCTACAATGAGCAGTTCTTC.

The genes are TRBV28 and TRBJ2-7; 10 bases map to TRBD1. The length of the CDR3 is 14 residues. From germline, CDR1 is MDHEN and CDR2 SYDVKM. Losses at the gene ends were 9 bases for V and 3 bases for J; bases not matched to a gene: 8. CDR3 coding DNA: TGTGCCAGTTCCTCGGGACAGGGGTACTACGAGCAGTACTTC. It is translated as CASSSGQGYYEQYF. Using reference TRBV28 and TRBJ2-7 for the parts outside the CDR3, the full variable domain is DVKVTQSSRYLVKRTGEKVFLECVQDMDHENMFWYRQDPGLGLRLIYFSYDVKMKEKGDIPEGYSVSREKKERFSLILESASTNQTSMYLCASSSGQGYYEQYFGPGTRLTVT.